This entry is about one T cell receptor beta chain. Its antigen remains unidentified. The sample comes from a study of T cell repertoires in cytomegalovirus infection. Study information: Indications of both CMV infection and matching HLA type were provided by public TCR beta signatures.

Germline V CDR1 and CDR2: SEHNR, FQNEAQ (reference sequence). V lost 4 bases to trimming and J lost 0 bases; unmatched junction nucleotides: 12. This CDR3 comprises 18 residues. Findings and limits, study-wide: CMV-specific TCR beta clonotypes restricted by HLA-C were the ones dominating the ex vivo response.

Via MiXCR, TCRdb re-called the reads, giving one row per CDR3 protein. The data show around 800,000 distinct CDR3 sequences, with about 33% seen just once and roughly 12% held by the top ten. Sequencing used cultured CD8+ T cells from PBMCs, obtained from culture after CMV antigen stimulation. The clonotype originates from a human donor in good health (CMV status not recorded). Some clones in this sample may be carry-over from other donors' samples. The chain has TRBV7-9 and TRBJ2-4, with 7 bases identical to TRBD1. This CDR3 reads CASSSTGTEYLAKNIQYF. The CDR3, as DNA: TGTGCCAGCAGCTCTACCGGGACAGAGTATTTAGCCAAAAACATTCAGTACTTC.